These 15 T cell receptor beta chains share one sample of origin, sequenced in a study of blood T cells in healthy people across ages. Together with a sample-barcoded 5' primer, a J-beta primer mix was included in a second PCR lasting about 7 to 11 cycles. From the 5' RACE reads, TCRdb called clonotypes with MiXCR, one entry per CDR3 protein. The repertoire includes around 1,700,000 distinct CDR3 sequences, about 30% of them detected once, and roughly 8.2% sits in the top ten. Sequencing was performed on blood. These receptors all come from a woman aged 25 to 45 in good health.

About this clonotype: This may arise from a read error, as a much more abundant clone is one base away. The DNA for the CDR3 is TGTGCCAGCAGCTTCGACGGTCTAGCAAGGACCCAGTACTTC. Its protein is CASSFDGLARTQYF. The chain carries TRBV7-2 and TRBJ2-5, with a tentative D call TRBD2 (5 bases). The germline CDR1 and CDR2 sequences are SGHTA and FQGNSA. The CDR3 is 14 amino acids. V dropped 3 bases and J dropped 7 bases, with 15 bases sitting between them.

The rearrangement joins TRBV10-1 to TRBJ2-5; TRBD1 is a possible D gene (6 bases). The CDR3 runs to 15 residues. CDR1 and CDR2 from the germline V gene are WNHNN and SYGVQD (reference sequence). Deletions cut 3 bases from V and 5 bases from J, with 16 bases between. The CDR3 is CASSDQIGGMETQYF. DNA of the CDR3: TGCGCCAGCAGTGATCAGATAGGGGGTATGGAGACCCAGTACTTC.

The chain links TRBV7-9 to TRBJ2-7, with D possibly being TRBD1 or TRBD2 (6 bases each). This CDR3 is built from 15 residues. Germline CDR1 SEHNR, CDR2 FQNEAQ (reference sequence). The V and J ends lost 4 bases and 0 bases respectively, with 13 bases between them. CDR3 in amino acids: CASSSSGDTSYEQYF. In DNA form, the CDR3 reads TGTGCCAGCAGCTCCTCGGGGGACACCTCCTACGAGCAGTACTTC.

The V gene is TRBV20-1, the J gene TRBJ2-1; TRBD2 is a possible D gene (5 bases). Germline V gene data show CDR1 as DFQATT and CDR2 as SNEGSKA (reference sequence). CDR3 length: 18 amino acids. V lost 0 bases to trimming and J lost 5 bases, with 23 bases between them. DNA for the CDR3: TGCAGTGCTAGAGATTTTACGGGATCGCTAAACCCAGACAATGAGCAGTTCTTC. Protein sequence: CSARDFTGSLNPDNEQFF.

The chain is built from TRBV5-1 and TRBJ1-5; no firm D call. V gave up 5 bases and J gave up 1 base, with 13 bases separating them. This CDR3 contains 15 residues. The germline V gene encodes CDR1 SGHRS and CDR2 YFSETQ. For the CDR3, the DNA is TGCGCCAGCAGGGAAGTTCCCCTAAGCAATCAGCCCCAGCATTTT. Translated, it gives CASREVPLSNQPQHF.

CDR3 in DNA: TGCGCCAGCAGCCAGGACAGGGGATGGTCCGGGGAGCTGTTTTTT. The encoded protein is CASSQDRGWSGELFF. The chain uses TRBV4-3 and TRBJ2-2, with 9 bases identical to TRBD1. Germline V gives CDR1 LGHNA, CDR2 YSLEER. Trimming at V came to 3 bases and at J to 6 bases, leaving 5 bases not matched to a gene. The CDR3 contains 15 residues.

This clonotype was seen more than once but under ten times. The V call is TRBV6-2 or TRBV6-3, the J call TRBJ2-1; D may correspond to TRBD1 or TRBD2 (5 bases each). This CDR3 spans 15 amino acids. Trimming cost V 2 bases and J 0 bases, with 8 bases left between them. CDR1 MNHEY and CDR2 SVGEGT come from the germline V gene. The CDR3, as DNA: TGTGCCAGCAGTTACGGGGGAGACTCCTACAATGAGCAGTTCTTC. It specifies CASSYGGDSYNEQFF.

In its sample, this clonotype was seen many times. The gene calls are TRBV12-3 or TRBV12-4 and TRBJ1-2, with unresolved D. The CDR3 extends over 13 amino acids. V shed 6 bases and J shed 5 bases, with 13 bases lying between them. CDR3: CASSETVHYGYTF. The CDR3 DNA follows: TGTGCCAGCAGCGAGACCGTCCATTATGGCTACACCTTC.

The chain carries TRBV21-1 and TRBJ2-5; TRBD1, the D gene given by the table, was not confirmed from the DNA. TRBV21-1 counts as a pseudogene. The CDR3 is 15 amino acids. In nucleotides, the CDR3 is TGTGCCAGCAGCGCCTCGAAGGACGGGCGGGAGACCCAGTACTTC. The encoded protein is CASSASKDGRETQYF.

CDR3 region: CASSRRQTNQPQHF. As DNA, the CDR3 is TGTGCCAGCTCCCGCCGTCAGACTAATCAGCCCCAGCATTTT. The chain is built from TRBV18 and TRBJ1-5; no reliable D call. Germline V gene data show CDR1 as KGHSH and CDR2 as LQKENI. There are 14 residues in the CDR3. Between the trimmed V and J ends, which lost 6 bases and 4 bases, there was a span of 13 bases. The complete variable domain, with remaining parts taken from reference TRBV18 and TRBJ1-5, reads NAGVMQNPRHLVRRRGQEARLRCSPMKGHSHVYWYRQLPEEGLKFMVYLQKENIIDESGMPKERFSAEFPKEGPSILRIQQVVRGDSAAYFCASSRRQTNQPQHFGDGTRLSIL.

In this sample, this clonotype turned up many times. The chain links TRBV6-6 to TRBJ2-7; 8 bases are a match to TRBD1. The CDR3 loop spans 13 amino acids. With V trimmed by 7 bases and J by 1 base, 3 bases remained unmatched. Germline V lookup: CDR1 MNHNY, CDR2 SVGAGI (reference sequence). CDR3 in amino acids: CASTTGGSYEQYF. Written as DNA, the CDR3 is TGTGCCAGCACCACAGGGGGTTCCTACGAGCAGTACTTC.

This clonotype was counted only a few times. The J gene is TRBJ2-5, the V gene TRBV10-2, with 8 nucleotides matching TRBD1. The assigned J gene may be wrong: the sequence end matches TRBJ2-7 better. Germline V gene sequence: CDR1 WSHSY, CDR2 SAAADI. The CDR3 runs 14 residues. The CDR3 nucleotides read TGCGCCAGCAGTGGGGCGGACAGGGCCTACGAGCAGTACTTC. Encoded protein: CASSGADRAYEQYF.

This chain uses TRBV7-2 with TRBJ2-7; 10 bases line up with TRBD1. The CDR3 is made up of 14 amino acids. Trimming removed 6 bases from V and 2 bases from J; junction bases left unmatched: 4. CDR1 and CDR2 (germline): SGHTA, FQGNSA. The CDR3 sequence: CASRQGQGAYEQYF. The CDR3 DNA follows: TGTGCCAGCAGACAAGGACAGGGGGCCTACGAGCAGTACTTC.

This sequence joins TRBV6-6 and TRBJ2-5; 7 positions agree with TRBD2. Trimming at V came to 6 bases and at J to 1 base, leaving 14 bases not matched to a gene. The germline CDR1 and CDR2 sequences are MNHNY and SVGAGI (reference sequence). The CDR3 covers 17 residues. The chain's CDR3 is CASSDHKRGLLQETQYF. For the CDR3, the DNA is TGTGCCAGCAGCGATCATAAGCGGGGACTCCTCCAAGAGACCCAGTACTTC.

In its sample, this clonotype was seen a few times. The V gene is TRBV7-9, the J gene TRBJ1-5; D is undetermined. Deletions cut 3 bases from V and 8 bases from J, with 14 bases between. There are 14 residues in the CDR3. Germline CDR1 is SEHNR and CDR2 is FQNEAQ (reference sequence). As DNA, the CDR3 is TGTGCCAGCAGCTTTGAGTCGGCGAAGGAGCCCCAGCATTTT. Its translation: CASSFESAKEPQHF.